This is a list of T cell receptor beta chains from one sample in a study of blood T cells in healthy people across ages. TCRdb fed the 5' RACE reads into MiXCR, producing one record per CDR3 protein. The sample yields 1.5 million to 2 million distinct CDR3 sequences, roughly 32% seen once. Sequencing was done on a sample of blood. The receptors stem from a woman aged 25 to 39 in good health. Each CDR3 is given with its conserved first and last residue. The D gene is left open where the match is weak. Size tells how often a clone was seen (once, few, many) or the class of an expanded clone, and some rows leave it out.

size,D,length,V,J,CDR3,DNA
-,-,15,TRBV4-1,TRBJ2-1,CASKPGAGRNYEQFF,TGCGCCAGCAAGCCAGGGGCGGGAAGGAACTACGAGCAGTTCTTC
-,TRBD2,16,TRBV4-2,TRBJ2-3,CASSPQAGGVTDTQYF,TGTGCCAGCAGCCCCCAAGCGGGGGGTGTCACAGATACGCAGTATTTT
-,-,13,TRBV28,TRBJ2-1,CASSFFPQGEQFF,TGTGCCAGCAGTTTCTTCCCCCAGGGTGAGCAGTTCTTC
-,-,13,TRBV7-6,TRBJ1-4,CASSLGSGEKLFF,TGTGCCAGCAGCTTAGGTTCCGGTGAAAAACTGTTTTTT
-,-,13,TRBV10-3,TRBJ2-2,CAIRNPDTGELFF,TGTGCCATCAGAAATCCGGACACCGGGGAGCTGTTTTTT
-,-,12,TRBV12-3/TRBV12-4,TRBJ2-7,CASTLGGSEQYF,TGTGCCAGCACCCTCGGGGGATCCGAGCAGTACTTC
few,TRBD1,16,TRBV4-1,TRBJ1-1,CASSQVIGTGNTEAFF,TGCGCCAGCAGCCAAGTAATAGGGACAGGGAACACTGAAGCTTTCTTT
-,-,12,TRBV6-5,TRBJ1-2,CASSPNQRQAVF,TGTGCCAGCAGCCCGAATCAGAGACAGGCGGTCTTC
-,TRBD2,14,TRBV27,TRBJ2-1,CASSSPAGGTEQFF,TGTGCCAGCAGTTCCCCAGCGGGGGGGACCGAGCAGTTCTTC
few,-,12,TRBV20-1,TRBJ1-2,CSARAAEKGDTF,TGCAGTGCTAGAGCAGCGGAGAAAGGCGACACCTTC
-,-,14,TRBV27,TRBJ2-1,CASSHGVYGKEQFF,TGTGCCAGCAGCCATGGAGTATATGGGAAGGAGCAGTTCTTC
few,-,11,TRBV20-1,TRBJ2-6,CSVDMANVLTF,TGCAGTGTCGACATGGCCAACGTCCTGACTTTC
-,TRBD2,16,TRBV3-1,TRBJ2-1,CASSETSGRVYNEQFF,TGTGCCAGCAGCGAGACTAGCGGGAGAGTTTACAATGAGCAGTTCTTC
few,TRBD1,14,TRBV20-1,TRBJ2-3,CSATQGIGPDTQYF,TGCAGTGCAACACAGGGGATCGGTCCAGATACGCAGTATTTT
few,-,13,TRBV18,TRBJ2-7,CASSPRPDYEQYF,TGTGCCAGCTCACCTAGGCCGGATTACGAGCAGTACTTC
-,-,14,TRBV5-8,TRBJ2-7,CASSLVGRIYEQYF,TGTGCCAGCAGCTTGGTTGGTCGGATCTACGAGCAGTACTTC
-,TRBD2,15,TRBV7-3,TRBJ2-3,CASSPLAGYTGTQYF,TGTGCCAGCAGCCCTTTAGCGGGGTACACAGGTACGCAGTATTTT
-,TRBD1,17,TRBV18,TRBJ1-2,CASSPPRHGTALYGYTF,TGTGCCAGCTCACCACCACGACACGGGACAGCCCTCTATGGCTACACCTTC
-,-,15,TRBV7-9,TRBJ2-1,CASSWGAGDGNEQFF,TGTGCCAGCAGCTGGGGGGCGGGAGACGGAAATGAGCAGTTCTTC
-,-,15,TRBV4-2,TRBJ1-2,CASSQDLQQNYGYTF,TGTGCCAGCAGCCAAGATTTACAGCAAAACTATGGCTACACCTTC